A single sample gave rise to the 6 T cell receptor beta chains below, sequenced in a study of human T cells and chemical hapten exposure. Using its own MiXCR run on the RACE reads, TCRdb lists one record per CDR3 protein. Of about 92,000 distinct CDR3 sequences listed, roughly a tenth are singletons. The sample's time point: patch test 3, about 24 weeks after DPC sensitization. The treatment here: therapeutic diphenylcyclopropenone sensitization with weekly scalp DPC. The source was whole blood, collected in connection with sensitization to the hapten diphenylcyclopropenone (DPC). The receptors come from a woman aged 30 to 39 with alopecia areata. Some clones in this sample may be carry-over from other donors' samples.

This clonotype was picked up many times. The V gene is TRBV5-1, the J gene TRBJ2-5; TRBD1 agrees at 9 bases. The V gene's germline CDR1 is SGHRS and CDR2 YFSETQ. The CDR3 length is 14 residues. Trimming at V came to 2 bases and at J to 4 bases, leaving 3 bases not matched to a gene. This chain's CDR3 is CASSFQQGAETQYF. CDR3 sequence (DNA): TGCGCCAGCAGCTTCCAACAGGGGGCAGAGACCCAGTACTTC.

The CDR3 DNA sequence: TGCGCCAGCAGCTTGGGCGACACGGCCTCTTATGGCTACACCTTC. Translation gives CASSLGDTASYGYTF. The chain carries TRBV5-1 and TRBJ1-2; D is unclear. CDR3 length equals 15 residues. Germline V gene lookup returns CDR1 SGHRS and CDR2 YFSETQ. V was clipped by 0 bases and J by 5 bases, with 14 bases between them.

This clonotype was counted many times. The chain has TRBV29-1 and TRBJ2-5; 7 bases line up with TRBD1. The CDR3 has 13 residues. Germline lookup yields CDR1 SQVTM and CDR2 ANQGSEA. Trimming cost V 4 bases and J 1 base; bases outside gene matches: 3. CDR3 loop: CSVGGGSQETQYF. The CDR3 DNA reads as TGCAGCGTTGGAGGGGGCAGCCAAGAGACCCAGTACTTC. Supplemented by reference TRBV29-1 and TRBJ2-5, the full variable domain reads SAVISQKPSRDICQRGTSLTIQCQVDSQVTMMFWYRQQPGQSLTLIATANQGSEATYESGFVIDKFPISRPNLTFSTLTVSNMSPEDSSIYLCSVGGGSQETQYFGPGTRLLVL.

This clonotype was detected ten times or more. The chain employs TRBV18 and TRBJ1-4; 7 bases line up with TRBD1. The CDR3 has 17 amino acids. V was pared by 3 bases and J by 0 bases, with 7 bases of the junction left unmatched. CDR1 is KGHSH and CDR2 is LQKENI in the germline V gene. Here the CDR3 reads CASSPGQSMSTNEKLFF. The DNA for the CDR3 is TGTGCCAGCTCACCGGGACAGTCAATGTCAACTAATGAAAAACTGTTTTTT.

This clonotype has a handful of counts. The CDR3 DNA follows: TGTGCCAGCAGCTTGGGGAGCGGGCGAACCTACAATGAGCAGTTCTTC. Protein: CASSLGSGRTYNEQFF. The chain has TRBV7-6 and TRBJ2-1, with D possibly matching TRBD2 (6 bases). The V gene lost 3 bases and the J gene lost 2 bases, with 14 bases spanning the gap. The CDR3 runs 16 residues. Germline lookup yields CDR1 SGHVS and CDR2 FNYEAQ.

J is TRBJ2-2 and V is TRBV5-4; possible D gene TRBD2, 7 bases. Germline V gene lookup returns CDR1 SGHNT and CDR2 YYREEE (reference sequence). There are 19 residues in the CDR3. Trimming shortened V by 0 bases and J by 0 bases, and 18 bases separated the two germline ends. CDR3 DNA sequence: TGTGCCAGCAGCTTGGGGACTAGGGGGATATTAGCGAACACCGGGGAGCTGTTTTTT. Translated: CASSLGTRGILANTGELFF.